This T cell receptor (beta chain) was found in a study of response to subunit inactivated influenza vaccine. Study-wide findings and caveats: The authors suggested that few new T cells are recruited per seasonal influenza vaccination.

CDR3 size: 13 residues. Trimming took off 5 bases at V and 8 bases at J, with 18 bases between the two ends. From germline, CDR1 is DFQATT and CDR2 SNEGSKA (reference sequence). About this clonotype itself: Its specificity is not known.

TCRdb re-called the RT-PCR reads through MiXCR, storing one row per CDR3 protein. The profile covers approximately 310,000 distinct CDR3 sequences, with 20% to 25% appearing a single time and 10% taken by the ten largest. This chain uses TRBV20-1 with TRBJ1-1, with no clear D. The sequence was collected from a man aged 50 to 69 who received an inactivated influenza vaccine. Sequenced material: PBMCs from blood, taken about 20 months after vaccination. CDR3 in DNA: TGCAGTGCTCCAAGGGTCCCCCAGGTAGAAGCTTTCTTT. It yields the protein CSAPRVPQVEAFF.